The rows below give T cell receptor beta chains drawn from one sample of a study of blood T cells in healthy people across ages. TCRdb re-analysed the 5' RACE reads in MiXCR, keeping a single row per CDR3 protein. The repertoire holds approximately 850,000 distinct CDR3 sequences, with about three fifths as singletons. The sequencing input was blood. Receptor source: a man aged 25 to 40 in good health. CDR3s include the opening cysteine and the closing phenylalanine or tryptophan. The D gene is left open where the match is weak. Some rows mark clone size as missing; the rest say once, few, many or name a class of expanded clone.

D	V	size	J	DNA	CDR3
TRBD2	TRBV7-2	.	TRBJ2-1	TGTGCCAGCAGCACGACTAGCGGGGGGGAGGTTGAGCAGTTCTTC	CASSTTSGGEVEQFF
TRBD1	TRBV25-1	.	TRBJ2-7	TGTGCCAGCAGGGAGGGACAGGGTTCGTCCGAGCAGTACTTC	CASREGQGSSEQYF
TRBD1	TRBV7-2	once	TRBJ1-5	TGTGCCAGCAGCACAACAGGGGGCAATCAGCCCCAGCATTTT	CASSTTGGNQPQHF
.	TRBV27	few	TRBJ2-7	TGTGCCAGCAGTTGGGGAAACGAGCAGTACTTC	CASSWGNEQYF
TRBD2	TRBV10-2	.	TRBJ2-5	TGCGCCAGCAGTATAGCGGGGGTAGAGACCCAGTACTTC	CASSIAGVETQYF
.	TRBV29-1	few	TRBJ2-7	TGCAGCGCCTCCGGGACCGAGGCCTACGAGCAGTACTTC	CSASGTEAYEQYF
.	TRBV7-2	.	TRBJ2-7	TGTGCCAGCAGGTCCGGGACAAGCTTCTACGAGCAGTACTTC	CASRSGTSFYEQYF
.	TRBV4-2	.	TRBJ1-2	TGTGCCAGCAGCCAAGATATAGGGCCTAACTATGGCTACACCTTC	CASSQDIGPNYGYTF
TRBD2	TRBV20-1	.	TRBJ2-7	TGCAGTGTTCGGACTAGCGGGGGGGGTTCCTACGAGCAGTACTTC	CSVRTSGGGSYEQYF
.	TRBV10-3	once	TRBJ2-7	TGTGCCATCAGGGAGGGGACCGTCTACGAGCAGTACTTC	CAIREGTVYEQYF
.	TRBV11-2	.	TRBJ2-7	TGTGCCAGCAGCGTCGACGAGCAGTACTTC	CASSVDEQYF
.	TRBV9	.	TRBJ1-2	TGTGCCAGCAGCGAAAGACAGGAAAGAGACTATGGCTACACCTTC	CASSERQERDYGYTF
TRBD1	TRBV7-2	few	TRBJ2-7	TGTGCCAGCAGCTTTGGGACAGGCGATTCCTACGAGCAGTACTTC	CASSFGTGDSYEQYF
TRBD2	TRBV4-2	.	TRBJ2-5	TGTGCCAGCAGCCACAGACTAGCGGAACGCCAAGAGACCCAGTACTTC	CASSHRLAERQETQYF
TRBD1	TRBV15	.	TRBJ1-2	TGTGCCACCAGCGGTCACAGGGGGGTAATAGCTGGCTACACCTTC	CATSGHRGVIAGYTF
.	TRBV20-1	.	TRBJ2-7	TGCAGTGTCACGGCGGGCTCCTCCTACGAGCAGTACTTC	CSVTAGSSYEQYF
.	TRBV28	.	TRBJ1-2	TGTGCCATCGGAAAGGGGCCAGGGCTAGGGTATGGCTACACCTTC	CAIGKGPGLGYGYTF
.	TRBV7-2	once	TRBJ2-4	TGTGCCAGCAGCTCTAGACAGTGGAATGAGCAGTACTTC	CASSSRQWNEQYF
TRBD1	TRBV6-6	.	TRBJ2-7	TGTGCCAGCAGCCAAACGGGACAGTCGTACTACGAGCAGTACTTC	CASSQTGQSYYEQYF
TRBD2	TRBV28	few	TRBJ2-1	TGTGCCAGCAGTTTAGCGGGAGGGCCTCCCAATGAGCAGTTCTTC	CASSLAGGPPNEQFF
TRBD1	TRBV5-1	.	TRBJ1-1	TGCGCCAGCAGCACCGGGACAGGAAGGGCTGAAGCTTTCTTT	CASSTGTGRAEAFF
.	TRBV7-2	.	TRBJ2-7	TGTGCCAGCAGCTTATGGGGACAAACTACTATCTACGAGCAGTACTTC	CASSLWGQTTIYEQYF
TRBD1	TRBV20-1	.	TRBJ1-4	TGCAGTGCTAGAGATAGGGATCCGGGACAGGGGGGAAAACTGTTTTTT	CSARDRDPGQGGKLFF
.	TRBV27	few	TRBJ2-7	TGTGCCAGCAGTCTTCAAGGGCCAACCTACGAGCAGTACTTC	CASSLQGPTYEQYF
.	TRBV3-1	.	TRBJ1-2	TGTGCCAGCAGCCAACCCCAGGGTTATGGCTACACCTTC	CASSQPQGYGYTF
.	TRBV9	.	TRBJ2-7	TGTGCCAGCAGCCCCCAGAGTGGGGCGGGTTACGAGCAGTACTTC	CASSPQSGAGYEQYF
.	TRBV6-5	.	TRBJ1-6	TGTGCCAGCAGTTACTCCGGAGGTGGTAATTCACCCCTCCACTTT	CASSYSGGGNSPLHF